The clone carrying this T cell receptor beta chain has only a few counts. Its antigen is currently unknown. Primers used in a second PCR of roughly 6 to 11 cycles were a sample-barcoded 5' primer and a J-beta primer mix. A template-switch adaptor that had 12 random nucleotides put a tag on each cDNA molecule. TCRdb called the 5' RACE reads again in MiXCR, with one record for every CDR3 protein. The table records hundreds of thousands of distinct CDR3 sequences, 44% of them present only once. CDR3 size: 14 residues. Germline CDR1 reads SEHNR; CDR2 reads FQNEAQ (reference sequence). The J segment lost 8 bases and the V segment lost 5 bases, leaving 10 bases of the junction unmatched. This sample was taken from a study of blood T cells in healthy people across ages. Study findings and constraints: Higher diversity and more naive CD4+ cells were features of long-lived donors, compared to aged donors.

This sequence joins TRBV7-9 and TRBJ1-2; TRBD1 agrees at 8 bases. The receptor comes from a man aged 60 to 75 in good health. Sequencing was performed on blood. The CDR3 protein is CASSIIQGARGYTF. The DNA for the CDR3 is TGTGCCAGCAGCATAATTCAGGGGGCACGGGGCTACACCTTC.